This T cell receptor (beta chain) was sequenced for a study of identical twins. Of note for this clonotype: The antigen is unknown.

Through template switching, a universal primer site was introduced, and the cDNA contained unique molecular identifiers. TCRdb reprocessed the 5' RACE reads with MiXCR, giving one entry per CDR3 protein. Of around 1.7 million distinct CDR3 sequences listed, roughly 35% are singletons. Trimming took off 0 bases at V and 4 bases at J, with 9 bases between the two ends. The length of the CDR3 is 14 residues. Germline assignment: CDR1 MNHNY and CDR2 SVGAGI (reference sequence). Study conclusions and caveats: The study found excess low generation probability among twin-shared out-of-frame alpha sequences. Weaker excess twin sharing was observed in beta out-of-frame sequences. Monozygotic twin pairs showed more out-of-frame TCR alpha sharing than models estimated.

This clonotype was sampled from a newborn girl in good health. The genes are TRBV6-6 and TRBJ1-1; maybe TRBD1 (5 bases). Input material: cord blood. CDR3 bases: TGTGCCAGCAGTTACTCGCTGGGGGTCACTGAAGCTTTCTTT. This sequence encodes CASSYSLGVTEAFF.